This TCR beta chain was identified during a study of T-cell reconstitution after alpha-beta-depleted transplantation in children. Construction of the TCRbeta library involved unique molecular identifiers. Via MiXCR, TCRdb re-called the PCR reads, giving one row per CDR3 protein. In the table there are about 260,000 distinct CDR3 sequences, approximately 8% of which are singletons. This clonotype was seen repeatedly, ten times or more. No antigen is known for it. The CDR3 covers 14 residues. CDR1 is SGHTA and CDR2 is FQGNSA in the germline V gene. Between the trimmed V and J ends, which lost 1 base and 2 bases, there was a span of 8 bases. Broader study findings: Where some patients showed high TCRbeta diversity at day 60, it came from recipient T cells and thymic progenitors that had survived. At one year after transplant, newly produced T cells mostly accounted for T-cell counts and diversity. There were reportedly several hundred expanded graft clones from which alpha-beta T cells came about two months after transplant.

The V and J genes are TRBV7-2 and TRBJ1-2; no clear D. Material: PBMCs, mostly from graft donor cells, obtained 180 days after TCRalphabeta/CD19-depleted stem cell transplant. The TCR comes from a male patient younger than 18 who had a stem cell transplant for acute lymphoblastic leukemia, so the T cells may come from the graft donor. The CDR3 DNA sequence: TGTGCCAGCAGCTTAGATGGGGAGAACTATGGCTACACCTTC. It specifies CASSLDGENYGYTF.